Listed below are T cell receptor beta chains from one sample, sequenced in a study of shared clonotypes between healthy human individuals. The repertoire was sequenced with immunoSEQ multiplex PCR; TCRdb's copy has only in-frame clones and lacks some. Found here are about 2 million clones, over 85% of them singletons; the top ten hold 1% to 1.5%. Source material: naive CD8+ T cells sorted from blood. All receptors come from a man aged 18-30 years in good health. The conserved cysteine and the conserved F or W are not part of the CDR3 here. The D gene is left open where the match is weak.

TRBJ2-7 NA TRBV7-2 ASSLTGYDYEQY
TRBJ1-2 NA TRBV30 AWSGSNGYT
TRBJ2-7 TRBD2 TRBV27 ASSLGLAGEDSYEQY
TRBJ2-7 NA TRBV6-6 ASSSSPEDGYEQY
TRBJ1-1 NA TRBV5-1 ASGDGPTNTEAF
TRBJ1-1 TRBD1 TRBV18 ASSPRDRENTEAF
TRBJ1-1 NA TRBV21-1 ASSKERRHMTGNTEAF
TRBJ1-1 NA TRBV2 ASSEARGDPLNTEAF
TRBJ2-7 NA TRBV25-1 ASTPFETPREQY
TRBJ2-3 TRBD1 TRBV10-3 AISDQDRSQPYTQY
TRBJ2-7 NA TRBV6-1 ASSEGVLSYEQY